This TCR beta chain appears in the sequencing data of a study of blood T cell repertoires in COVID-19. Study information: The origin of the acute and convalescent COVID-19 samples was the United States, Italy and Spain. In each case, the material was cDNA or gDNA derived from T cells, B-cell-depleted T cells, or PBMCs.

Per the study methods: Reference gene primers were amplified, and this amplification served to estimate nucleated cell counts. Produced via immunoSEQ multiplex PCR; TCRdb's table is partial and in-frame only. The V and J calls and the clone size are those of that table, but D and trimming were determined from the DNA. Among roughly 240,000 clones, roughly nine tenths were seen once, and the ten largest hold 1.5% to 2%. The clonotype originates from an older woman who had recovered from COVID-19. Sequencing was carried out using peripheral blood.

In nucleotides, the CDR3 is TGCGCCAGCAGCCGAGTGACTAGCGGGGGGCTCAATGAGCAGTTCTTC. It codes for CASSRVTSGGLNEQFF. This chain uses TRBV4-3 with TRBJ2-1; 13 nucleotides agree with TRBD2. This CDR3 spans 16 amino acids. The ends lost 4 bases at V and 6 bases at J; junction bases unmatched: 6. CDR1 is LGHNA, CDR2 YSLEER, per germline.